The next 20 T cell receptor beta chains were all read from a single sample in a study of cytomegalovirus exposure and HLA in healthy donors. Primers for the PCR totalled 60 Vbeta and 13 Jbeta. Method: immunoSEQ multiplex PCR; TCRdb's copy keeps in-frame clones and lacks some. The sample contains fewer than 200,000 clones, about three quarters of which appear only once. The sequencing sample was made of PBMCs. The receptors come from a man between 18 and 29 years old in good health and CMV-seronegative.

This chain connects TRBV18 to TRBJ1-2; D call uncertain. Trimming cost V 6 bases and J 1 base, with 9 bases left between them. There are 13 residues in the CDR3. From germline, CDR1 is KGHSH and CDR2 LQKENI. The CDR3 DNA is TGTGCCAGCTCGTCGGTTGATAACTATGGCTACACCTTC. Protein product: CASSSVDNYGYTF.

The chain joins TRBV7-9 to TRBJ2-3; the match to TRBD1 covers 9 bases. Germline V gene data show CDR1 as SEHNR and CDR2 as FQNEAQ (reference sequence). After removal of 4 bases from V and 2 bases from J, the junction contained 7 bases not matched to a gene. The CDR3 is made up of 16 amino acids. The CDR3 sequence is CASSSSDRGYTDTQYF. The CDR3 bases are TGTGCCAGCAGCTCCTCCGACAGGGGGTACACAGATACGCAGTATTTT. The full variable domain, in which reference TRBV7-9 and TRBJ2-3 provide the parts outside the CDR3, is DTGVSQNPRHKITKRGQNVTFRCDPISEHNRLYWYRQTLGQGPEFLTYFQNEAQLEKSRLLSDRFSAERPKGSFSTLEIQRTEQGDSAMYLCASSSSDRGYTDTQYFGPGTRLTVL.

The gene calls are TRBV15 and TRBJ2-5, with 10 bases lining up with TRBD2. Germline CDR1 and CDR2: LNHNV and YYDKDF (reference sequence). The CDR3 is made up of 18 amino acids. V lost 0 bases, J lost 5 bases, and 12 bases stayed unmatched. CDR3 region: CATSRDPLLAGSGETQYF. As DNA, the CDR3 is TGTGCCACCAGCAGAGATCCCCTACTAGCGGGAAGTGGCGAGACCCAGTACTTC.

This clone was seen a handful of times. The chain couples TRBV5-4 to TRBJ2-1; tentative D call: TRBD2 (6 bases). The CDR3 extends over 13 amino acids. In germline, CDR1 is SGHNT, CDR2 YYREEE (reference sequence). V gave up 8 bases and J gave up 8 bases, with 17 bases separating them. For the CDR3, the DNA is TGTGCCAGTCCCGGGGACTTAGTCGATGAGCAGTTCTTC. Translated, it gives CASPGDLVDEQFF. Full variable domain (missing parts from reference TRBV5-4 and TRBJ2-1): ETGVTQSPTHLIKTRGQQVTLRCSSQSGHNTVSWYQQALGQGPQFIFQYYREEENGRGNFPPRFSGLQFPNYSSELNVNALELDDSALYLCASPGDLVDEQFFGPGTRLTVL.

This clone was recorded only once. The CDR3 protein is CASSYQGLNEQFF. The CDR3 coding sequence is TGCGCCAGCAGCTATCAGGGTCTGAATGAGCAGTTCTTC. The J gene is TRBJ2-1, the V gene TRBV5-1, with D perhaps matching TRBD1 (5 bases). V was shortened by 3 bases and J by 7 bases, with 11 bases between the two germline ends. CDR1 is SGHRS, CDR2 YFSETQ, per germline. The CDR3 is 13 residues long.

The V and J genes are TRBV9 and TRBJ2-7, with TRBD1 matching over 7 bases. The V segment lost 4 bases and the J segment 8 bases; nucleotides outside the gene matches: 9. Per the germline V gene, CDR1 is SGDLS and CDR2 is YYNGEE. The CDR3 is made up of 13 amino acids. The CDR3 bases are TGTGCCAGCAGCTCAACCGACAGGGCGAAGCAGTACTTC. Translating gives CASSSTDRAKQYF.

The CDR3 DNA follows: TGTGCCAGCAGCTTAACCGGGACAGGCACTGAAGCTTTCTTT. Translating it yields CASSLTGTGTEAFF. J is TRBJ1-1 and V is TRBV5-4; 8 bases are a match to TRBD1. With V trimmed by 2 bases and J by 4 bases, 4 bases remained unmatched. The CDR3 runs 14 residues. Germline lookup yields CDR1 SGHNT and CDR2 YYREEE (reference sequence).

The chain joins TRBV7-2 to TRBJ2-1, with a possible D match to TRBD2 (6 bases). Germline CDR1 and CDR2: SGHTA and FQGNSA. The CDR3 contains 14 residues. Trimming removed 5 bases from V and 5 bases from J, with 13 bases in between. CDR3 coding DNA: TGTGCCAGCAGCGTCGGGACTTACAACAATGAGCAGTTCTTC. This codes for CASSVGTYNNEQFF.

The chain uses TRBV19 and TRBJ2-7; D possibly corresponds to TRBD2 (6 bases). Looked up from germline, CDR1 is LNHDA and CDR2 is SQIVND (reference sequence). Trimming took 5 bases from V and 0 from J, leaving 11 bases between them. This CDR3 comprises 14 residues. This CDR3 reads CASSPRGGSYEQYF. In DNA form, the CDR3 reads TGTGCCAGTAGTCCGCGGGGAGGCTCCTACGAGCAGTACTTC.

This clone was counted a few times. The chain couples TRBV7-8 to TRBJ1-5; the D gene is possibly TRBD1 (6 bases). Germline CDR1 SGHVS, CDR2 FQNEAQ. The CDR3 totals 14 residues. Trimming removed 5 bases from V and 4 bases from J, with 12 bases in between. CDR3 loop: CASSPDSLNQPQHF. The CDR3 DNA is TGTGCCAGCAGCCCGGACAGTCTTAATCAGCCCCAGCATTTT.

The rearrangement links TRBV9 to TRBJ1-2, with 8 nucleotides matching TRBD1. From germline, CDR1 is SGDLS and CDR2 YYNGEE. There are 13 residues in the CDR3. V lost 4 bases, J lost 3 bases, and 2 bases stayed unmatched. The CDR3 spells CASSSGQDYGYTF. The DNA of the CDR3 is TGTGCCAGCAGCTCGGGACAGGACTATGGCTACACCTTC.

This clone turned up a few times. The chain combines TRBV7-9 with TRBJ2-5; unclear D gene. The CDR3 is 13 amino acids. From germline, CDR1 is SEHNR and CDR2 FQNEAQ (reference sequence). The germline V and J ends were trimmed by 1 base and 1 base, with 4 bases remaining between them. CDR3 sequence: CASSLESQETQYF. Here the CDR3 DNA reads TGTGCCAGCAGCTTAGAGAGCCAAGAGACCCAGTACTTC. The complete variable domain, with remaining parts taken from reference TRBV7-9 and TRBJ2-5, reads DTGVSQNPRHKITKRGQNVTFRCDPISEHNRLYWYRQTLGQGPEFLTYFQNEAQLEKSRLLSDRFSAERPKGSFSTLEIQRTEQGDSAMYLCASSLESQETQYFGPGTRLLVL.

The chain employs TRBV28 and TRBJ2-5, with 7 bases lining up with TRBD1. Germline CDR1 MDHEN, CDR2 SYDVKM. The CDR3 has 14 residues. The J segment lost 1 base and the V segment lost 8 bases, leaving 7 bases of the junction unmatched. CDR3 sequence reads: CASLRTGFQETQYF. For the CDR3, the DNA is TGTGCCAGCCTTCGGACAGGTTTCCAAGAGACCCAGTACTTC.

The V gene is TRBV6-5, the J gene TRBJ1-1; 7 positions agree with TRBD1. Germline lookup yields CDR1 MNHEY and CDR2 SVGAGI. The CDR3 has 14 residues. The trim removed 6 bases at V and 3 bases at J, leaving 7 bases unmatched. DNA of the CDR3: TGTGCCAGCAGCCGCCGACAGGGAGACACTGAAGCTTTCTTT. Residues: CASSRRQGDTEAFF.

The rearrangement uses TRBV27 and TRBJ2-7; 11 positions match TRBD2. Looked up from germline, CDR1 is MNHEY and CDR2 is SMNVEV (reference sequence). The junction had 2 bases not matched to a gene; V was cut back by 6 bases and J by 4 bases. The CDR3 is 13 residues long. The CDR3 region is CASRPSGRYEQYF. In DNA form, the CDR3 reads TGTGCCAGCAGGCCTAGCGGGAGGTACGAGCAGTACTTC.

The V gene is TRBV10-1, the J gene TRBJ2-5, with D unresolved. Trimming took 3 bases from V and 1 from J, leaving 6 bases between them. This CDR3 is built from 13 residues. Germline loops: CDR1 WNHNN, CDR2 SYGVQD (reference sequence). CDR3 sequence reads: CASSDEAQETQYF. DNA for the CDR3: TGCGCCAGCAGTGATGAGGCCCAAGAGACCCAGTACTTC.

This clone was detected once. The chain couples TRBV7-9 to TRBJ2-1; 9 positions match TRBD2. The CDR3 runs 15 residues. V lost 5 bases and J lost 3; bases outside the gene matches: 5. Germline V gene lookup returns CDR1 SEHNR and CDR2 FQNEAQ (reference sequence). Written as DNA, the CDR3 is TGTGCCAGCAGCCCCAGCGGGAGGAACTACAATGAGCAGTTCTTC. Amino acids: CASSPSGRNYNEQFF. Complete variable domain (other parts from reference TRBV7-9 and TRBJ2-1): DTGVSQNPRHKITKRGQNVTFRCDPISEHNRLYWYRQTLGQGPEFLTYFQNEAQLEKSRLLSDRFSAERPKGSFSTLEIQRTEQGDSAMYLCASSPSGRNYNEQFFGPGTRLTVL.

The genes are TRBV11-2 and TRBJ2-2; 11 bases agree with TRBD2. CDR3 size: 19 residues. Germline loops: CDR1 SGHAT, CDR2 FQNNGV. The V gene end was trimmed by 5 bases and the J gene end by 0 bases; junction bases not matched to a gene: 11. In DNA form, the CDR3 reads TGTGCCAGCAGCACCCAGAATCCGACTAGCGGGACGAACACCGGGGAGCTGTTTTTT. Protein product: CASSTQNPTSGTNTGELFF.

The chain couples TRBV29-1 to TRBJ2-7, with TRBD1 matching 11 bases. The trim removed 1 base at V and 6 bases at J, leaving 5 bases unmatched. This CDR3 has 14 amino acids. CDR1 SQVTM and CDR2 ANQGSEA come from the germline V gene. This CDR3 reads CSVEGWTGGGEQYF. For the CDR3, the DNA is TGCAGCGTTGAAGGGTGGACAGGGGGCGGCGAGCAGTACTTC.

The V and J genes are TRBV4-1 and TRBJ2-6; D might be TRBD2 (5 bases). CDR3 length: 16 residues. Trimming cost V 4 bases and J 2 bases, with 12 bases left between them. From germline, CDR1 is MGHRA and CDR2 YSYEKL. CDR3 protein: CASSPGRGAGANVLTF. Here the CDR3 DNA reads TGCGCCAGCAGCCCGGGAAGAGGAGCTGGGGCCAACGTCCTGACTTTC.